These 16 T cell receptor beta chains were sequenced from one sample in a study of blood T cell repertoires in COVID-19. Repertoires were generated with immunoSEQ multiplex PCR, while TCRdb's copy carries only in-frame clones and drops some. The top ten clones hold just over 9% of a sample with about 15,000 clones, roughly 84% of them seen once. The sequenced sample consisted of peripheral blood. These TCRs come from a human donor in a cohort sampled during active COVID-19.

This clone was counted only a few times. The chain has TRBV3-1 (or the pseudogene TRBV3-2) and TRBJ1-3, with D unclear. The ends were cut back, 1 base at V and 0 bases at J, with 10 bases in the middle. Germline V gene sequence: CDR1 LGHDT, CDR2 YNNKEL (reference sequence). This CDR3 has 16 residues. In DNA, the CDR3 is TGTGCCAGCAGCCAAGGCGGGCAGAGCTCTGGAAACACCATATATTTT. Its translation: CASSQGGQSSGNTIYF.

The chain has TRBV15 and TRBJ2-3; D perhaps matches TRBD1 (5 bases). Trimming shortened V by 1 base and J by 2 bases, and 13 bases separated the two germline ends. The CDR3 runs to 16 residues. Germline V gives CDR1 LNHNV, CDR2 YYDKDF (reference sequence). CDR3 DNA sequence: TGTGCCACCAGCAGAGGAACAGGTTCAAACACAGATACGCAGTATTTT. It specifies CATSRGTGSNTDTQYF.

The genes are TRBV10-3 and TRBJ2-7, with TRBD1 as a possible D gene (5 bases). The germline V gene has CDR1 ENHRY and CDR2 SYGVKD. The CDR3 covers 12 residues. Trimming cost V 8 bases and J 3 bases, with 11 bases left between them. The CDR3 coding sequence is TGTGCCATCGGGGCAGGCCTCTACGAGCAGTACTTC. This translates into CAIGAGLYEQYF.

The chain couples TRBV9 to TRBJ2-5; 7 nucleotides line up with TRBD2. The V gene end was trimmed by 1 base and the J gene end by 4 bases; junction bases not matched to a gene: 7. The CDR3 contains 15 residues. The V gene's germline CDR1 is SGDLS and CDR2 YYNGEE. The CDR3 here is CASSVLAAKGETQYF. CDR3 coding DNA: TGTGCCAGCAGCGTACTAGCGGCCAAGGGAGAGACCCAGTACTTC.

The rearrangement uses TRBV5-8 and TRBJ2-4; a possible D gene is TRBD1 (7 bases). Germline values: CDR1 SGHTS, CDR2 YDEGEE. CDR3 length: 14 amino acids. V lost 4 bases to trimming and J lost 8 bases, with 16 bases between them. The CDR3: CASSTLTRGDIQYF. The DNA of the CDR3 is TGTGCCAGCAGCACGCTGACCAGGGGGGACATTCAGTACTTC.

The chain uses TRBV18 and TRBJ1-6; TRBD1 agrees at 7 bases. The CDR3 is made up of 14 amino acids. V shed 3 bases and J 13 bases; nucleotides not matched to a gene: 9. Germline loops: CDR1 KGHSH, CDR2 LQKENI. The CDR3 nucleotides read TGTGCCAGCTCACCTGGGACAGACTTTCGGCCCCTCCACTTT. Protein product: CASSPGTDFRPLHF.

This clone is medium-sized. V and J are TRBV27 and TRBJ2-7; TRBD2 matches 12 bases. Germline V gene sequence: CDR1 MNHEY, CDR2 SMNVEV (reference sequence). V lost 5 bases and J lost 6; bases outside the gene matches: 2. This CDR3 has 13 amino acids. CDR3 amino acids: CASSGLAGREQYF. For the CDR3, the DNA is TGTGCCAGCAGTGGACTAGCGGGACGCGAGCAGTACTTC.

The V call is TRBV9, the J call TRBJ2-1; D remains ambiguous. The V and J ends lost 0 bases and 0 bases respectively, with 10 bases between them. This CDR3 spans 16 amino acids. The germline V gene has CDR1 SGDLS and CDR2 YYNGEE. The CDR3 spells CASSVGDFSSYNEQFF. The CDR3 region has the DNA TGTGCCAGCAGCGTAGGAGACTTTAGCTCCTACAATGAGCAGTTCTTC.

This clone occurred a few times. This sequence joins TRBV7-2 and TRBJ2-7; 8 bases match TRBD1. Germline lookup yields CDR1 SGHTA and CDR2 FQGNSA. V shed 5 bases, J shed 3 bases, and the junction held 6 bases outside the gene matches. The CDR3 has 14 residues. CDR3 nucleotides: TGTGCCAGCAGCGGTAGGACAGGGAACTACGAGCAGTACTTC. Residues: CASSGRTGNYEQYF.

The rearrangement links TRBV7-9 to TRBJ2-3; 12 bases match TRBD2. V shed 1 base and J 4 bases; nucleotides not matched to a gene: 3. Germline-derived CDR1 and CDR2 are SEHNR and FQNEAQ (reference sequence). CDR3 size: 16 residues. The CDR3 loop reads CASSLGTSGIADTQYF. For the CDR3, the DNA is TGTGCCAGCAGCTTAGGGACTAGCGGGATTGCAGATACGCAGTATTTT.

J is TRBJ1-2 and V is TRBV28; a weak D match, TRBD1 (6 bases). V was shortened by 6 bases and J by 9 bases, with 17 bases between the two germline ends. The CDR3 sequence is 13 residues long. Germline V gives CDR1 MDHEN, CDR2 SYDVKM. This CDR3 reads CASSNTGSGRYTF. CDR3 bases: TGTGCCAGCAGCAATACAGGGTCCGGGCGCTACACCTTC.

The chain combines TRBV7-9 with TRBJ2-2; D is possibly TRBD2 (5 bases). In germline, CDR1 is SEHNR, CDR2 FQNEAQ (reference sequence). V shed 11 bases and J shed 0 bases, with 13 bases lying between them. This CDR3 is built from 14 residues. The CDR3 DNA is TGTGCCGGCAAACCGGGGACGAACACCGGGGAGCTGTTTTTT. The encoded protein is CAGKPGTNTGELFF.

The chain links TRBV6-5 to TRBJ2-2; TRBD2 might be the D (6 bases). The V gene's germline CDR1 is MNHEY and CDR2 SVGAGI. CDR3 length equals 13 residues. Trimming removed 7 bases at V and 4 bases at J, with 10 bases between. The chain's CDR3 is CASTQGGTGELFF. The CDR3 DNA follows: TGTGCCAGCACCCAGGGAGGCACCGGGGAGCTGTTTTTT.

This chain uses TRBV7-8 with TRBJ1-1, with 8 bases matching TRBD1. The CDR3 is made up of 13 amino acids. V lost 5 bases, J lost 8 bases, and 7 bases stayed unmatched. Germline CDR1 reads SGHVS; CDR2 reads FQNEAQ. CDR3 sequence (DNA): TGTGCCAGCAGCAACGGACAGGGCTCAGAAGCTTTCTTT. Encoded protein: CASSNGQGSEAFF.

The gene calls are TRBV9 and TRBJ2-1; TRBD2 matches 10 bases. CDR1 is SGDLS, CDR2 YYNGEE, per germline. The V and J ends lost 4 bases and 5 bases, in that order; junction bases with no gene match: 6. This CDR3 contains 15 residues. In DNA, the CDR3 is TGTGCCAGCAGCCCGGGACTAGCGACCCACAATGAGCAGTTCTTC. Translating gives CASSPGLATHNEQFF. Variable domain in full (rest from reference TRBV9 and TRBJ2-1): DSGVTQTPKHLITATGQRVTLRCSPRSGDLSVYWYQQSLDQGLQFLIQYYNGEERAKGNILERFSAQQFPDLHSELNLSSLELGDSALYFCASSPGLATHNEQFFGPGTRLTVL.

The V and J genes are TRBV6-2 or TRBV6-3 and TRBJ2-5; 12 bases are shared with TRBD2. Germline CDR1 MNHEY, CDR2 SVGEGT. The trim removed 5 bases at V and 2 bases at J, leaving 6 bases unmatched. CDR3 size: 16 residues. The CDR3 DNA follows: TGTGCCAGCAGTACTCGACTAGCGGGGGATCAAGAGACCCAGTACTTC. Protein: CASSTRLAGDQETQYF.